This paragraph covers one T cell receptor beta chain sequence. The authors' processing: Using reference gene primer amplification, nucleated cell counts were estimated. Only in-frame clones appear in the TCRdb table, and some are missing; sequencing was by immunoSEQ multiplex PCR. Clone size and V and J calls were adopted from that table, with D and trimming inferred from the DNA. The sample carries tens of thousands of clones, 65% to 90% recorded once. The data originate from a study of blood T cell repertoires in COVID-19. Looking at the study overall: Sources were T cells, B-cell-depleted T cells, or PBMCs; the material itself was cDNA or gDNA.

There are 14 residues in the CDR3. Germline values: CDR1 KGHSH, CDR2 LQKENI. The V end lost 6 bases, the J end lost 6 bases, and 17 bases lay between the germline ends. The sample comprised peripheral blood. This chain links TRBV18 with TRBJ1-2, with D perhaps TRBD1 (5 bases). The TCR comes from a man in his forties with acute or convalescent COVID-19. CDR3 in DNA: TGTGCCAGCTCGCGGGGCGGGGCATTGGATGGCTACACCTTC. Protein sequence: CASSRGGALDGYTF.